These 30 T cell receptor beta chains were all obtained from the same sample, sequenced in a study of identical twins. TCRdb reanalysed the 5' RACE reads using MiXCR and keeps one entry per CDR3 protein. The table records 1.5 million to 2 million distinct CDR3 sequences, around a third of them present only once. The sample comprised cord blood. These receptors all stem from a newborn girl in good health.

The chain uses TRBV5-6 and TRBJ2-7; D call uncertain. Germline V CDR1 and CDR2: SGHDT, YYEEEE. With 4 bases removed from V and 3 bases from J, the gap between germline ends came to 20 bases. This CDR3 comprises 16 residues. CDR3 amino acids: CASSLLKTVAVYEQYF. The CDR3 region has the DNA TGTGCCAGCAGCCTGCTCAAGACCGTCGCCGTCTACGAGCAGTACTTC. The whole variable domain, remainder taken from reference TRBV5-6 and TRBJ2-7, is DAGVTQSPTHLIKTRGQQVTLRCSPKSGHDTVSWYQQALGQGPQFIFQYYEEEERQRGNFPDRFSGHQFPNYSSELNVNALLLGDSALYLCASSLLKTVAVYEQYFGPGTRLTVT.

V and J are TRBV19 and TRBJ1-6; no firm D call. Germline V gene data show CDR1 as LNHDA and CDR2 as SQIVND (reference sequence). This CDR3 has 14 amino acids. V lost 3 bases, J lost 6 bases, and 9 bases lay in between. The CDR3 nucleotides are TGTGCCAGTAGTATCGCTAGGTTTAATTCACCCCTCCACTTT. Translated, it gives CASSIARFNSPLHF.

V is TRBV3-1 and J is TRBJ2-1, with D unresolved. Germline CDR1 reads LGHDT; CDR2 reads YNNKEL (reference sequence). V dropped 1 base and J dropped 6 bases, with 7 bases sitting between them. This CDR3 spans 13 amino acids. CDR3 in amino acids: CASSQAYRNEQFF. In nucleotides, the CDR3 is TGTGCCAGCAGCCAAGCCTACCGCAATGAGCAGTTCTTC.

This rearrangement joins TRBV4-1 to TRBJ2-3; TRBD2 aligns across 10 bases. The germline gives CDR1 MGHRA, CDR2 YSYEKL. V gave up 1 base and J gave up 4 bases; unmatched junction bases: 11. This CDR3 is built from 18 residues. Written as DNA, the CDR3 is TGCGCCAGCAGCCAAGTACTAGCGGGACTCCCAATGCCAGATACGCAGTATTTT. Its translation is CASSQVLAGLPMPDTQYF.

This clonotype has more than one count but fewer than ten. The CDR3 sequence is CSASGLGGELYEQYF. In nucleotides, the CDR3 is TGCAGTGCTAGCGGGTTGGGCGGGGAACTCTACGAGCAGTACTTC. This chain uses TRBV20-1 with TRBJ2-7, with TRBD2 as a possible D gene (6 bases). The ends were cut back, 3 bases at V and 3 bases at J, with 18 bases in the middle. Germline CDR1 is DFQATT and CDR2 is SNEGSKA (reference sequence). CDR3 length: 15 residues.

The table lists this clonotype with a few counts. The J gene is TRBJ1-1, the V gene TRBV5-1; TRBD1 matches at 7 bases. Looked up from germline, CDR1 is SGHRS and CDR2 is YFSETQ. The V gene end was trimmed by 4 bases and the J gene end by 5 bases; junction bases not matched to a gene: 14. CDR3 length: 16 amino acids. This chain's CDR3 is CASSPFGGTEWTEAFF. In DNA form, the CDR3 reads TGCGCCAGCAGCCCCTTCGGCGGGACAGAGTGGACTGAAGCTTTCTTT.

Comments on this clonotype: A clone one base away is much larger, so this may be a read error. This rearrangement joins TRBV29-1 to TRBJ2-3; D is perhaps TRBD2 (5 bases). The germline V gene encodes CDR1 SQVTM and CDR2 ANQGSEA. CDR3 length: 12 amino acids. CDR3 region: CSVDLARDAQYF. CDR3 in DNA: TGCAGCGTTGATCTAGCTAGAGATGCGCAGTATTTT.

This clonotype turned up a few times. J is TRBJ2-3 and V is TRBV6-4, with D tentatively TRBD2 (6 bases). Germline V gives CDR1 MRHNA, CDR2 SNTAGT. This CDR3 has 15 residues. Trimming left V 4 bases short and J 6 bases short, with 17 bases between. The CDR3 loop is CASSVAGTSGDTQYF. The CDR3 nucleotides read TGTGCCAGCAGTGTGGCGGGGACCTCTGGGGATACGCAGTATTTT.

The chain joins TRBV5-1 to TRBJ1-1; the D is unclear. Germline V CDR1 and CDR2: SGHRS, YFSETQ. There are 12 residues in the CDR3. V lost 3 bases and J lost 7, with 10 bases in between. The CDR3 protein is CASSSGPFEAFF. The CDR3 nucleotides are TGCGCCAGCAGCTCCGGGCCTTTTGAAGCTTTCTTT. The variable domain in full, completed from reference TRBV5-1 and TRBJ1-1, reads KAGVTQTPRYLIKTRGQQVTLSCSPISGHRSVSWYQQTPGQGLQFLFEYFSETQRNKGNFPGRFSGRQFSNSRSEMNVSTLELGDSALYLCASSSGPFEAFFGQGTRLTVV.

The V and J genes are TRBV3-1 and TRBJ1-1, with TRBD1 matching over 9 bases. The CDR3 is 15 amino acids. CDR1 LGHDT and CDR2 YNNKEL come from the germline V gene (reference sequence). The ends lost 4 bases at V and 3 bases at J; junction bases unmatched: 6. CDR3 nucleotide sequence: TGTGCCAGCAGCCCCGGGACAGGGATCGACACTGAAGCTTTCTTT. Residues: CASSPGTGIDTEAFF.

In nucleotides, the CDR3 is TGCAGTGCTGGACAGGGATGGACTAATGAAAAACTGTTTTTT. This sequence encodes CSAGQGWTNEKLFF. This rearrangement joins TRBV20-1 to TRBJ1-4; 8 positions match TRBD1. V lost 5 bases and J lost 2; bases outside the gene matches: 4. Germline CDR1 reads DFQATT; CDR2 reads SNEGSKA (reference sequence). The CDR3 has 14 residues.

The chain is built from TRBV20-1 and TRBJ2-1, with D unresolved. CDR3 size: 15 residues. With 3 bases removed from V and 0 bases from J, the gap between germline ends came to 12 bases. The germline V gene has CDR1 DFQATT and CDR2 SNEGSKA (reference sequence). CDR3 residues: CSASGGEPSYNEQFF. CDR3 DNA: TGCAGTGCTAGTGGCGGCGAACCCTCCTACAATGAGCAGTTCTTC.

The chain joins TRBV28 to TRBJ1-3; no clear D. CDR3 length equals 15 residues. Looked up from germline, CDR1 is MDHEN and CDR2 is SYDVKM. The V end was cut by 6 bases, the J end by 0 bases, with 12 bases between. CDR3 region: CASSPDVISGNTIYF. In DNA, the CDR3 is TGTGCCAGCAGCCCGGACGTAATCTCTGGAAACACCATATATTTT.

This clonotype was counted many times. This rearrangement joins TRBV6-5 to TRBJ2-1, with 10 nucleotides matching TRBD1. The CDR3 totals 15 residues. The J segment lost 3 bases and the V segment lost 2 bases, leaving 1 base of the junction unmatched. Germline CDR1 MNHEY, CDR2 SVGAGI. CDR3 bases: TGTGCCAGCAGTTACGGGGACAGGGGCTACAATGAGCAGTTCTTC. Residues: CASSYGDRGYNEQFF.

CDR3 DNA: TGTGCCAGCAGCTTGATCGGGGCCACTGAAGCTTTCTTT. Residues: CASSLIGATEAFF. The chain joins TRBV5-6 to TRBJ1-1; TRBD1 is a possible D gene (5 bases). Trimming took off 1 base at V and 4 bases at J, with 8 bases between the two ends. Germline V gene data show CDR1 as SGHDT and CDR2 as YYEEEE. The CDR3 runs to 13 residues.

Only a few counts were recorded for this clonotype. The CDR3 coding sequence is TGTGCCAGCAGCCAAGATGGGTCGAGCAATGAGCAGTTCTTC. Its protein is CASSQDGSSNEQFF. This chain uses TRBV4-2 with TRBJ2-1; D gene uncertain. In germline, CDR1 is LGHNA, CDR2 YNFKEQ. The CDR3 length is 14 residues. V was cut by 0 bases and J by 6 bases, with 9 bases left in between.

Here the CDR3 reads CASSVAAGALNEQFF. The CDR3 nucleotides read TGTGCCAGCAGCGTAGCAGCGGGGGCTCTCAATGAGCAGTTCTTC. The rearrangement uses TRBV9 and TRBJ2-1; 8 nucleotides line up with TRBD2. Germline V CDR1 and CDR2: SGDLS, YYNGEE. The CDR3 spans 15 residues. Germline trimming cut 0 bases from V and 6 bases from J; bases unmatched to any gene: 5.

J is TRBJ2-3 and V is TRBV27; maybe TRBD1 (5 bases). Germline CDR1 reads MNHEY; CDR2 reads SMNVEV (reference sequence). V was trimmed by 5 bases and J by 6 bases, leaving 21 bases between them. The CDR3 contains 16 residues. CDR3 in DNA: TGTGCCAGCAGTCCGTTCAGAGGACACCCCGGGGATACGCAGTATTTT. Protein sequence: CASSPFRGHPGDTQYF.

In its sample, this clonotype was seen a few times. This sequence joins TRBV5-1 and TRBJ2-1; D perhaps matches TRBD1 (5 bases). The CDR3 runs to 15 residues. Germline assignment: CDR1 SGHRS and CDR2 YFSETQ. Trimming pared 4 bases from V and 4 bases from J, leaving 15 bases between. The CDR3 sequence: CASSGAYRKYNEQFF. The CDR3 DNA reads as TGCGCCAGCAGCGGGGCCTACCGAAAATACAATGAGCAGTTCTTC.

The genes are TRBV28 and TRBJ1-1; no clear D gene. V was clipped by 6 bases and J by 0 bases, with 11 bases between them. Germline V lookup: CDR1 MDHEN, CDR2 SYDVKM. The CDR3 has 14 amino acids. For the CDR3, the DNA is TGTGCCAGCAGGCTACAGTTCATGAACACTGAAGCTTTCTTT. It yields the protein CASRLQFMNTEAFF.

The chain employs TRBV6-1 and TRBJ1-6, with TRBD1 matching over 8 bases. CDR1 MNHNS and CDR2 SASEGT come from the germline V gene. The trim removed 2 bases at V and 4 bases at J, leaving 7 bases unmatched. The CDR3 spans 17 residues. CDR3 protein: CASSERITGGYNSPLHF. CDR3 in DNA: TGTGCCAGCAGTGAACGAATTACAGGGGGTTATAATTCACCCCTCCACTTT.

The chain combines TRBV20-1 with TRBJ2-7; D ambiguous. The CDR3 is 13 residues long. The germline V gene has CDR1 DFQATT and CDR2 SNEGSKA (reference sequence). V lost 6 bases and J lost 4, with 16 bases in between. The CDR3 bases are TGCAGTGCCACTCAAGCGCACCTTTACGAGCAGTACTTC. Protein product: CSATQAHLYEQYF.

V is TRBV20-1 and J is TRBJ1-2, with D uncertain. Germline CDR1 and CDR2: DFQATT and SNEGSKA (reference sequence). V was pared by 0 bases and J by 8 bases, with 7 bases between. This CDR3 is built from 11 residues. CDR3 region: CSARDMGGYTF. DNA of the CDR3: TGCAGTGCTAGAGATATGGGGGGCTACACCTTC.

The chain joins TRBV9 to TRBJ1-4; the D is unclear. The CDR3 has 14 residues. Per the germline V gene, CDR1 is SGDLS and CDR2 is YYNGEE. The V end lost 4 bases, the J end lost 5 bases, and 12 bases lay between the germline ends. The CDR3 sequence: CASSPPPPNEKLFF. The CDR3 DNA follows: TGTGCCAGCAGCCCCCCTCCCCCGAATGAAAAACTGTTTTTT.

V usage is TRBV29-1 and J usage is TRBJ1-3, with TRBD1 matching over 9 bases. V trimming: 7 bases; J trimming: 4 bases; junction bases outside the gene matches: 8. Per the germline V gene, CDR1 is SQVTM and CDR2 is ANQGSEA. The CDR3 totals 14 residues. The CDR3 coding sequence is TGCAGCGCGTCCCGGGACAGGGACGGAAACACCATATATTTT. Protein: CSASRDRDGNTIYF. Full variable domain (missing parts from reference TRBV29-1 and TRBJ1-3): SAVISQKPSRDICQRGTSLTIQCQVDSQVTMMFWYRQQPGQSLTLIATANQGSEATYESGFVIDKFPISRPNLTFSTLTVSNMSPEDSSIYLCSASRDRDGNTIYFGEGSWLTVV.

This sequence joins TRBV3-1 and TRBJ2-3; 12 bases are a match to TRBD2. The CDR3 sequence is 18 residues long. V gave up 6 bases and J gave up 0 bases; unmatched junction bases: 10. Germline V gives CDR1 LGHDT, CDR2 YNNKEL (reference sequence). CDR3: CASSRTGTSGRSTDTQYF. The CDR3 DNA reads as TGTGCCAGCAGTCGGACTGGGACTAGCGGGCGAAGCACAGATACGCAGTATTTT.

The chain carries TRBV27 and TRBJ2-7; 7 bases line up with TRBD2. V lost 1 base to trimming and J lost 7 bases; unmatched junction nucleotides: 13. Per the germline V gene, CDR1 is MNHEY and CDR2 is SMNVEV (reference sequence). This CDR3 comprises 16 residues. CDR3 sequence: CASSLWRLARYNEQYF. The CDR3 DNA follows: TGTGCCAGCAGTTTATGGCGACTAGCCCGCTACAATGAGCAGTACTTC.

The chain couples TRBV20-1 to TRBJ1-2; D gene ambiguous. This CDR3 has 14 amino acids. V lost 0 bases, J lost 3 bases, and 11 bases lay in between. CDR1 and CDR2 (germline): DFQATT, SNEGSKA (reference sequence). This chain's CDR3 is CSAREVWAYYGYTF. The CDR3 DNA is TGCAGTGCTAGAGAGGTCTGGGCCTACTATGGCTACACCTTC.

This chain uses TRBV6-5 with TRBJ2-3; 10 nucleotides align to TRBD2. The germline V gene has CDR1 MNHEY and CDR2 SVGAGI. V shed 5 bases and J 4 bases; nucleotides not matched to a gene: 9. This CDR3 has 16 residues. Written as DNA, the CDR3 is TGTGCCAGCAGTGCCGCCGGGACTAGCGCTTCAGATACGCAGTATTTT. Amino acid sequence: CASSAAGTSASDTQYF.

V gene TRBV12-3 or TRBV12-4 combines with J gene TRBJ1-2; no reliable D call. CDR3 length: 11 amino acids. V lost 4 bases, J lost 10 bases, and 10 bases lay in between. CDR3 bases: TGTGCCAGCAGTTCATTCGTAGACTACACCTTC. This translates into CASSSFVDYTF.